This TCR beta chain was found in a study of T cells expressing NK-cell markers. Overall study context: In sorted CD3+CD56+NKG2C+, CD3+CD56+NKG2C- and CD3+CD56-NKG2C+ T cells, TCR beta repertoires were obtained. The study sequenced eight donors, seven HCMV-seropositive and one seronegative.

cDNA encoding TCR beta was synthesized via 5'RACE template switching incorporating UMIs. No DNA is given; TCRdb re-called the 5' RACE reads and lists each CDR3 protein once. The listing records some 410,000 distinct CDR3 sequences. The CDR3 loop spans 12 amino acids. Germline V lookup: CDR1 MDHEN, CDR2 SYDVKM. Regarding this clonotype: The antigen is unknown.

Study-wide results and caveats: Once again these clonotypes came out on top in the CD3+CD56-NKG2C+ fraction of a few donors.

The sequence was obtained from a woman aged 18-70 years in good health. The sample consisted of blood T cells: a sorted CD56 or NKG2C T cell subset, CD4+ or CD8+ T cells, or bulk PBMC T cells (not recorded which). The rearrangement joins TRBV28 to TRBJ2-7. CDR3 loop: CASSLGVGEQYF.